The 18 T cell receptor beta chains reported below all come from one sample, sequenced in a study of blood T cell repertoires in COVID-19. The method was immunoSEQ multiplex PCR; TCRdb's version includes in-frame clones alone and lacks a portion of them. The data hold a few hundred thousand clones, with about 89% observed a single time. Input material: peripheral blood. The origin of the receptors is a man younger than 30 who had recovered from COVID-19.

This chain joins TRBV6-2 or TRBV6-3 and TRBJ1-2; D is uncertain. Trimming shortened V by 4 bases and J by 3 bases, and 12 bases separated the two germline ends. CDR3 length: 14 amino acids. Germline V gene sequence: CDR1 MNHEY, CDR2 SVGEGT. The CDR3 protein is CASSSIRGHYGYTF. CDR3 in DNA: TGTGCCAGCAGTTCCATTCGGGGTCACTATGGCTACACCTTC.

This clone was picked up one time. The chain links TRBV29-1 to TRBJ1-1; TRBD1 might be the D (5 bases). The CDR3 spans 13 residues. The V gene lost 8 bases and the J gene lost 4 bases, with 17 bases spanning the gap. From germline, CDR1 is SQVTM and CDR2 ANQGSEA. The CDR3: CSPVEVGGTEAFF. Here the CDR3 DNA reads TGCAGCCCTGTGGAGGTGGGGGGCACTGAAGCTTTCTTT.

V gene TRBV27 combines with J gene TRBJ2-7; 10 bases line up with TRBD2. V dropped 5 bases and J dropped 4; count of bases not matched to a gene: 5. The germline V gene has CDR1 MNHEY and CDR2 SMNVEV (reference sequence). The CDR3 runs 14 residues. CDR3 sequence reads: CASSGTSGDYEQYF. The CDR3 nucleotides are TGTGCCAGCAGTGGTACTAGCGGGGATTACGAGCAGTACTTC.

The chain uses TRBV7-2 and TRBJ1-1, with 8 bases that match TRBD1. Germline-derived CDR1 and CDR2 are SGHTA and FQGNSA. V shed 4 bases and J 4 bases; nucleotides not matched to a gene: 5. The CDR3 is made up of 14 amino acids. In nucleotides, the CDR3 is TGTGCCAGCAGCTCTTGGACAGGGCTCACTGAAGCTTTCTTT. Translated: CASSSWTGLTEAFF.

This chain joins TRBV6-6 and TRBJ1-3, with D uncertain. CDR1 and CDR2 from the germline V gene are MNHNY and SVGAGI (reference sequence). The CDR3 runs to 15 residues. V dropped 2 bases and J dropped 4 bases, with 12 bases sitting between them. The CDR3 coding sequence is TGTGCCAGCAGTTACGAGGGATCGAAGGGAAACACCATATATTTT. It translates to CASSYEGSKGNTIYF.

The V gene is TRBV7-8, the J gene TRBJ1-2; 8 bases line up with TRBD1. Germline CDR1 reads SGHVS; CDR2 reads FQNEAQ. This CDR3 contains 16 residues. Trimming took 5 bases from V and 0 from J; bases not matched to a gene: 8. The CDR3 sequence is CASSRTLTGANYGYTF. The CDR3 DNA is TGTGCCAGCAGCCGGACCCTGACAGGGGCTAACTATGGCTACACCTTC.

The rearrangement joins TRBV10-3 to TRBJ1-2, with 8 positions matching TRBD1. Germline V gives CDR1 ENHRY, CDR2 SYGVKD. Trimming took 9 bases from V and 5 from J; bases not matched to a gene: 8. The CDR3 runs 13 residues. CDR3 residues: CAITWDRMYGYTF. In nucleotides, the CDR3 is TGTGCCATAACTTGGGACAGGATGTATGGCTACACCTTC.

The chain carries TRBV7-8 and TRBJ1-2; 8 nucleotides align to TRBD1. The V and J ends lost 3 bases and 4 bases, in that order; junction bases with no gene match: 10. Germline assignment: CDR1 SGHVS and CDR2 FQNEAQ. The CDR3 is 16 residues long. CDR3 region: CASSFSGGQDFYGYTF. The CDR3 DNA follows: TGTGCCAGCAGCTTTTCAGGGGGACAGGACTTCTATGGCTACACCTTC.

This chain uses TRBV6-2 or TRBV6-3 with TRBJ2-5, with D hard to call. Trimming stripped 3 bases from V and 5 bases from J, with 10 bases between. Per germline, CDR1 MNHEY and CDR2 SVGEGT. The CDR3 spans 13 residues. As DNA, the CDR3 is TGTGCCAGCAGTTATTACAGAAGGGAGACCCAGTACTTC. Its translation is CASSYYRRETQYF.

The V call is TRBV3-1 (or the pseudogene TRBV3-2), the J call TRBJ1-3; perhaps TRBD1 as D (6 bases). Looked up from germline, CDR1 is LGHDT and CDR2 is YNNKEL (reference sequence). This CDR3 is built from 15 residues. Between the trimmed V and J ends, which lost 2 bases and 2 bases, there was a span of 10 bases. CDR3 protein: CASSQRPGAGNTIYF. The CDR3 region has the DNA TGTGCCAGCAGCCAAAGGCCAGGGGCTGGAAACACCATATATTTT.

The chain joins TRBV3-1 (or the pseudogene TRBV3-2) to TRBJ1-3, with 7 positions matching TRBD1. This CDR3 is 14 amino acids long. The germline V gene encodes CDR1 LGHDT and CDR2 YNNKEL (reference sequence). With V trimmed by 1 base and J by 8 bases, 5 bases remained unmatched. The CDR3 nucleotides read TGTGCCAGCAGCCAAGCCGGACAGGATTACACCATATATTTT. This encodes CASSQAGQDYTIYF.

The chain is built from TRBV18 and TRBJ1-1; D is undetermined. Trimming removed 0 bases from V and 2 bases from J, with 7 bases in between. The CDR3 runs 14 residues. Germline CDR1 and CDR2: KGHSH and LQKENI. CDR3 DNA sequence: TGTGCCAGCTCACCACCGGGCAGCAACACTGAAGCTTTCTTT. Amino acid sequence: CASSPPGSNTEAFF.

The chain recombines TRBV6-5 with TRBJ2-7; TRBD1 aligns across 10 bases. The CDR3 is 15 residues long. The germline V gene has CDR1 MNHEY and CDR2 SVGAGI. Trimming removed 2 bases from V and 4 bases from J; junction bases left unmatched: 5. CDR3 residues: CASSYRDRGVYEQYF. CDR3 sequence (DNA): TGTGCCAGCAGTTACAGGGACAGGGGTGTGTACGAGCAGTACTTC.

This chain connects TRBV19 to TRBJ1-2, with unresolved D. The CDR3 is 12 residues long. Trimming stripped 5 bases from V and 8 bases from J, with 12 bases between. Germline loops: CDR1 LNHDA, CDR2 SQIVND (reference sequence). In DNA, the CDR3 is TGTGCCAGTAGTGATCTCGCGGGGGGCTACACCTTC. As protein: CASSDLAGGYTF.

The rearrangement uses TRBV3-1 (or the pseudogene TRBV3-2) and TRBJ1-3, with 7 bases lining up with TRBD1. Germline CDR1 reads LGHDT; CDR2 reads YNNKEL (reference sequence). V lost 4 bases to trimming and J lost 6 bases; unmatched junction nucleotides: 9. The CDR3 extends over 15 amino acids. The CDR3 DNA reads TGTGCCAGCAGCCCGGGACAGACTCTGCAAAACACCATATATTTT. Protein sequence: CASSPGQTLQNTIYF.

The chain carries TRBV5-1 and TRBJ1-2, with D possibly TRBD1 on 6 matching bases. Germline V lookup: CDR1 SGHRS, CDR2 YFSETQ. The V and J ends lost 0 bases and 2 bases respectively, with 8 bases between them. The CDR3 totals 14 residues. The CDR3 loop is CASSLDRDNYGYTF. DNA for the CDR3: TGCGCCAGCAGCTTGGACAGGGACAACTATGGCTACACCTTC. Combining the CDR3 with reference TRBV5-1 and TRBJ1-2 gives the whole variable domain KAGVTQTPRYLIKTRGQQVTLSCSPISGHRSVSWYQQTPGQGLQFLFEYFSETQRNKGNFPGRFSGRQFSNSRSEMNVSTLELGDSALYLCASSLDRDNYGYTFGSGTRLTVV.

This clone was seen once. J is TRBJ1-1 and V is TRBV29-1; D is ambiguous. The germline V and J ends were trimmed by 4 bases and 1 base, with 4 bases remaining between them. CDR3 length: 11 amino acids. From germline, CDR1 is SQVTM and CDR2 ANQGSEA. This CDR3 reads CSVGRNTEAFF. The CDR3 DNA reads as TGCAGCGTTGGGAGGAACACTGAAGCTTTCTTT.

On this clone itself: A read error may account for a junction end that differs from germline. V usage is TRBV9 and J usage is TRBJ2-3; 11 bases line up with TRBD1. The germline gives CDR1 SGDLS, CDR2 YYNGEE. The CDR3 contains 14 residues. CDR3 amino acids: CASSGTGGTDTQYF. CDR3 nucleotide sequence: TGTGCCAGCAGCGGGACAGGGGGCACTGATACGCAGTATTTT.